The 10 T cell receptor beta chains given below trace back to one sample, sequenced in a study of T cell changes during pregnancy in multiple sclerosis. Clones were sequenced by immunoSEQ multiplex PCR, and TCRdb holds only the in-frame ones, with some missing. Here the sample spans 37,000 or so clones, roughly 90% being singletons. The source material was CD4+ T cells from peripheral blood mononuclear cells, sampled in the second trimester of pregnancy. These receptors were collected from a female donor with multiple sclerosis, enrolled in a pregnancy study.

The gene calls are TRBV19 and TRBJ1-1; 8 nucleotides agree with TRBD1. From germline, CDR1 is LNHDA and CDR2 SQIVND (reference sequence). This CDR3 comprises 15 residues. Trimming took 5 bases from V and 5 from J; bases not matched to a gene: 10. The CDR3 DNA follows: TGTGCCAGTAGTCCTCCAGGGGGCTGGATGACTGAAGCTTTCTTT. Its protein product is CASSPPGGWMTEAFF.

The chain uses TRBV5-4 and TRBJ1-6; a weak D match, TRBD1 (6 bases). Germline V gene sequence: CDR1 SGHNT, CDR2 YYREEE (reference sequence). V dropped 4 bases and J dropped 7 bases, with 15 bases sitting between them. The CDR3 is 15 residues long. The CDR3 loop is CASSSTGIANSPLHF. The CDR3 DNA is TGTGCCAGCAGCAGCACAGGGATTGCGAATTCACCCCTCCACTTT.

This clone was counted between two and nine times. The chain combines TRBV5-4 with TRBJ1-2, with D perhaps matching TRBD1 (5 bases). CDR1 and CDR2 from the germline V gene are SGHNT and YYREEE (reference sequence). The CDR3 is 16 amino acids. Trimming took 5 bases from V and 4 from J, leaving 21 bases between them. This CDR3 reads CASSKDAGKRGYGYTF. CDR3 bases: TGTGCCAGCAGTAAAGACGCAGGGAAAAGGGGCTATGGCTACACCTTC.

The chain carries TRBV11-2 and TRBJ2-2; D remains ambiguous. Germline lookup yields CDR1 SGHAT and CDR2 FQNNGV. V was clipped by 3 bases and J by 5 bases, with 7 bases between them. CDR3 length equals 13 residues. The CDR3 nucleotides are TGTGCCAGCAGCTTGAGATTGACCGGGGAGCTGTTTTTT. It translates to CASSLRLTGELFF.

The chain is built from TRBV5-1 and TRBJ2-3; D may be TRBD1 (5 bases). Germline lookup yields CDR1 SGHRS and CDR2 YFSETQ. Trimming took off 0 bases at V and 2 bases at J, with 13 bases between the two ends. CDR3 size: 16 residues. The CDR3 loop is CASSLGLGGATDTQYF. The CDR3 DNA reads as TGCGCCAGCAGCTTGGGCCTAGGTGGGGCCACAGATACGCAGTATTTT.

V gene TRBV5-5 combines with J gene TRBJ1-2; 9 bases map to TRBD1. The CDR3 covers 12 residues. Germline V lookup: CDR1 SGHKS, CDR2 YYEKEE (reference sequence). With V trimmed by 3 bases and J by 10 bases, 4 bases remained unmatched. DNA for the CDR3: TGTGCCAGCAGCTCCCGGGACAGGGCCTACACCTTC. Its translation is CASSSRDRAYTF.

The rearrangement links TRBV19 to TRBJ2-1, with D perhaps matching TRBD2 (6 bases). Germline CDR1 reads LNHDA; CDR2 reads SQIVND (reference sequence). Trimming cost V 6 bases and J 8 bases, with 26 bases left between them. This CDR3 comprises 17 residues. CDR3 sequence (DNA): TGTGCCAGTAGATTCTCGGGAGCTGAGATGGTAGGCGATGAGCAGTTCTTC. Translation: CASRFSGAEMVGDEQFF.

This sequence joins TRBV5-1 and TRBJ1-5; TRBD1 matches 11 bases. The CDR3 has 15 residues. Germline lookup yields CDR1 SGHRS and CDR2 YFSETQ. The V and J ends lost 4 bases and 7 bases, in that order; junction bases with no gene match: 7. The CDR3 loop is CASSPGQGVLQPQHF. The CDR3 bases are TGCGCCAGCAGCCCGGGACAGGGGGTTTTGCAGCCCCAGCATTTT.

This sequence joins TRBV19 and TRBJ1-5, with 9 bases lining up with TRBD1. Trimming took 8 bases from V and 2 from J; bases not matched to a gene: 13. The CDR3 totals 17 residues. Per germline, CDR1 LNHDA and CDR2 SQIVND (reference sequence). The chain's CDR3 is CASFEQGANSGNQPQHF. CDR3 in DNA: TGTGCCAGTTTCGAACAGGGGGCGAATAGTGGCAATCAGCCCCAGCATTTT. The variable domain in full, with the rest retrieved from reference TRBV19 and TRBJ1-5, is DGGITQSPKYLFRKEGQNVTLSCEQNLNHDAMYWYRQDPGQGLRLIYYSQIVNDFQKGDIAEGYSVSREKKESFPLTVTSAQKNPTAFYLCASFEQGANSGNQPQHFGDGTRLSIL.

Notes on this clone: One end of the junction fails to match germline, which may point to a read error. The CDR3 DNA reads TGTGCCAGCAACAGTCTCGCGGGCTCCCCGGGCCATCATTTT. Its translation is CASNSLAGSPGHHF. This chain links TRBV11-2 with TRBJ1-3; unclear D gene. Germline CDR1 is SGHAT and CDR2 is FQNNGV. CDR3 length equals 14 residues.